These 22 T cell receptor beta chains came from one sample sequenced in a study of shared clonotypes between healthy human individuals. Here immunoSEQ multiplex PCR was the method, and the copy in TCRdb shows in-frame clones only, minus some. The repertoire includes roughly 810,000 clones, 96% of them detected once, and roughly 0.23% sits in the top ten. Naive-designated CD8 cells lacked CD45RO, were positively enriched for CCR7, and omitted terminally differentiated effector memory CD45RA+ cells. Sequenced input: naive CD8+ T cells sorted from blood. Receptor source: a man between 25 and 39 years old in good health.

The chain uses TRBV27 and TRBJ2-1; 12 bases are shared with TRBD2. Losses at the gene ends were 8 bases for V and 8 bases for J; bases not matched to a gene: 10. Germline CDR1 reads MNHEY; CDR2 reads SMNVEV (reference sequence). The CDR3 contains 15 residues. In nucleotides, the CDR3 is TGTGCCAGCGGGCTACTGGGACTAGCGGGCGATGAGCAGTTCTTC. This translates into CASGLLGLAGDEQFF.

The rearrangement joins TRBV27 to TRBJ2-4, with D unclear. This CDR3 spans 15 amino acids. CDR1 MNHEY and CDR2 SMNVEV come from the germline V gene (reference sequence). V was clipped by 2 bases and J by 0 bases, with 8 bases between them. CDR3 in DNA: TGTGCCAGCAGTTTACTGGGTGAAGCCAAAAACATTCAGTACTTC. This translates into CASSLLGEAKNIQYF.

The J gene is TRBJ2-5, the V gene TRBV5-1, with TRBD2 identical over 8 bases. The V segment lost 2 bases and the J segment 5 bases; nucleotides outside the gene matches: 11. The germline V gene encodes CDR1 SGHRS and CDR2 YFSETQ. This CDR3 spans 16 amino acids. Here the CDR3 DNA reads TGCGCCAGCAGCTTTGGGGTTGCGGGAGGTCAGGAGACCCAGTACTTC. Protein product: CASSFGVAGGQETQYF.

The genes are TRBV18 and TRBJ2-7; D is unclear. Trimming stripped 6 bases from V and 0 bases from J, with 6 bases between. This CDR3 region has 12 residues. In germline, CDR1 is KGHSH, CDR2 LQKENI. CDR3 nucleotides: TGTGCCAGCTCCCTAAGCTCCTACGAGCAGTACTTC. Its protein product is CASSLSSYEQYF.

Concerning this clone: The same CDR3 also results from other DNA sequences found in this sample. The CDR3 loop is CASSPGAYEQYF. The DNA for the CDR3 is TGTGCCAGCAGTCCCGGGGCCTACGAGCAGTACTTC. V usage is TRBV2 and J usage is TRBJ2-7, with a tentative D call TRBD2 (5 bases). Germline V gene lookup returns CDR1 SNHLY and CDR2 FYNNEI. This CDR3 comprises 12 residues. The ends were cut back, 5 bases at V and 2 bases at J, with 7 bases in the middle.

The J gene is TRBJ1-2, the V gene TRBV29-1, with 7 positions matching TRBD1. Germline-derived CDR1 and CDR2 are SQVTM and ANQGSEA. CDR3 size: 13 residues. J gave up 5 bases and V 4 bases, and 7 bases lay outside the gene matches. DNA of the CDR3: TGCAGCGTTGGCGGGACAGACTTATATGGCTACACCTTC. It specifies CSVGGTDLYGYTF.

For this clone: This sample also contains other DNA sequences that code for the same CDR3. The V gene is TRBV29-1, the J gene TRBJ2-7; 12 bases fit TRBD2. The germline gives CDR1 SQVTM, CDR2 ANQGSEA. The ends lost 6 bases at V and 2 bases at J; junction bases unmatched: 2. There are 13 residues in the CDR3. The CDR3 here is CSVRLAGAYEQYF. In DNA form, the CDR3 reads TGCAGCGTACGACTAGCGGGAGCCTACGAGCAGTACTTC.

The gene calls are TRBV5-1 and TRBJ1-5; 8 nucleotides match TRBD1. Germline CDR1 is SGHRS and CDR2 is YFSETQ. The trim removed 4 bases at V and 2 bases at J, leaving 8 bases unmatched. The CDR3 length is 16 residues. The CDR3 loop reads CASSLSGTGGNQPQHF. The CDR3 DNA reads as TGCGCCAGCAGCCTGTCCGGGACAGGTGGCAATCAGCCCCAGCATTTT.

This chain uses TRBV9 with TRBJ2-7, with D possibly matching TRBD1 (5 bases). CDR1 and CDR2 (germline): SGDLS, YYNGEE. The CDR3 contains 16 residues. With 4 bases removed from V and 0 bases from J, the gap between germline ends came to 17 bases. The CDR3 sequence: CASSLKQVFLSYEQYF. The CDR3 DNA reads TGTGCCAGCAGCTTAAAACAGGTCTTCCTCTCCTACGAGCAGTACTTC. The full variable domain, rest sourced from reference TRBV9 and TRBJ2-7, is DSGVTQTPKHLITATGQRVTLRCSPRSGDLSVYWYQQSLDQGLQFLIQYYNGEERAKGNILERFSAQQFPDLHSELNLSSLELGDSALYFCASSLKQVFLSYEQYFGPGTRLTVT.

The J gene is TRBJ2-7, the V gene TRBV13; the D is unclear. Trimming pared 3 bases from V and 5 bases from J, leaving 5 bases between. Per germline, CDR1 PRHDT and CDR2 FYEKMQ (reference sequence). The CDR3 loop spans 11 amino acids. CDR3 residues: CASSFRDEQYF. The CDR3 coding sequence is TGTGCCAGCAGCTTCCGTGACGAGCAGTACTTC.

The gene calls are TRBV4-1 and TRBJ1-1; TRBD1 matches at 7 bases. Germline V gives CDR1 MGHRA, CDR2 YSYEKL. V shed 2 bases, J shed 3 bases, and the junction held 6 bases outside the gene matches. The CDR3 consists of 15 residues. CDR3 nucleotides: TGCGCCAGCAGCCAATCCCGGGACAGATACACTGAAGCTTTCTTT. This translates into CASSQSRDRYTEAFF.

The gene calls are TRBV6-6 and TRBJ2-7; D is ambiguous. This CDR3 is 12 amino acids long. With 4 bases removed from V and 2 bases from J, the gap between germline ends came to 6 bases. Germline loops: CDR1 MNHNY, CDR2 SVGAGI (reference sequence). The CDR3 DNA sequence: TGTGCCAGCAGTTCCTCGGCCTACGAGCAGTACTTC. Translating gives CASSSSAYEQYF.

This chain uses TRBV18 with TRBJ1-1, with no clear D. V dropped 3 bases and J dropped 0 bases, with 17 bases sitting between them. The CDR3 contains 17 residues. Germline-derived CDR1 and CDR2 are KGHSH and LQKENI. CDR3 sequence reads: CASSPNSPQVMNTEAFF. Written as DNA, the CDR3 is TGTGCCAGCTCACCTAACTCGCCCCAGGTAATGAACACTGAAGCTTTCTTT. The variable domain in full, with the rest retrieved from reference TRBV18 and TRBJ1-1, is NAGVMQNPRHLVRRRGQEARLRCSPMKGHSHVYWYRQLPEEGLKFMVYLQKENIIDESGMPKERFSAEFPKEGPSILRIQQVVRGDSAAYFCASSPNSPQVMNTEAFFGQGTRLTVV.

V is TRBV6-6 and J is TRBJ2-5; 8 nucleotides line up with TRBD1. Germline V CDR1 and CDR2: MNHNY, SVGAGI (reference sequence). With 1 base clipped from V and 5 bases from J, the junction kept 6 bases outside the gene matches. The length of the CDR3 is 15 residues. This CDR3 is CASSYFQGARETQYF. Here the CDR3 DNA reads TGTGCCAGCAGTTACTTTCAGGGGGCGCGGGAGACCCAGTACTTC.

J is TRBJ2-7 and V is TRBV2; 15 positions agree with TRBD2. There are 15 residues in the CDR3. The V and J ends lost 4 bases and 3 bases, in that order; junction bases with no gene match: 1. Germline assignment: CDR1 SNHLY and CDR2 FYNNEI. The CDR3 DNA sequence: TGTGCCAGCAGTGGGACTAGCGGGAGGGGCTACGAGCAGTACTTC. Protein sequence: CASSGTSGRGYEQYF.

In this sample, this clone turned up once. The chain employs TRBV27 and TRBJ2-3; D remains ambiguous. The V gene's germline CDR1 is MNHEY and CDR2 SMNVEV (reference sequence). Trimming pared 7 bases from V and 0 bases from J, leaving 14 bases between. This CDR3 has 15 residues. CDR3 DNA sequence: TGTGCCAGCACATCCGGCGTATCTAGCACAGATACGCAGTATTTT. Its translation is CASTSGVSSTDTQYF.

This sequence joins TRBV19 and TRBJ2-5; 12 nucleotides align to TRBD2. The CDR3 runs 15 residues. The V gene's germline CDR1 is LNHDA and CDR2 SQIVND (reference sequence). The V and J ends lost 5 bases and 4 bases, in that order; junction bases with no gene match: 5. The DNA for the CDR3 is TGTGCCAGTAGTTCCGCGGGACTAGCGGGAGAGACCCAGTACTTC. Translation gives CASSSAGLAGETQYF.

This chain connects TRBV2 to TRBJ2-7; the D gene could be TRBD1 or TRBD2 (5 bases each). The CDR3 runs 12 residues. Germline V gene sequence: CDR1 SNHLY, CDR2 FYNNEI. V was shortened by 11 bases and J by 2 bases, with 13 bases between the two germline ends. Here the CDR3 DNA reads TGTGCCCTACGAGAGGGGCCCTACGAGCAGTACTTC. It yields the protein CALREGPYEQYF.

This chain uses TRBV29-1 with TRBJ2-1; 14 nucleotides match TRBD2. Trimming took 6 bases from V and 10 from J; bases not matched to a gene: 11. The CDR3 sequence is 15 residues long. Looked up from germline, CDR1 is SQVTM and CDR2 is ANQGSEA. The chain's CDR3 is CSVGGLAGVYHEQFF. CDR3 DNA: TGCAGCGTGGGGGGACTAGCGGGAGTCTACCACGAGCAGTTCTTC.

The chain employs TRBV5-4 and TRBJ1-2, with D maybe TRBD1 (6 bases). The V and J ends lost 0 bases and 3 bases respectively, with 6 bases between them. Germline CDR1 SGHNT, CDR2 YYREEE (reference sequence). The CDR3 runs to 13 residues. The CDR3 loop is CASSLDRDYGYTF. CDR3 nucleotides: TGTGCCAGCAGCTTGGACAGGGACTATGGCTACACCTTC.

This clone was picked up one time. The chain carries TRBV11-3 and TRBJ2-2; tentatively, D is TRBD1 (6 bases). CDR1 and CDR2 (germline): SGHNT, YENEEA. This CDR3 region has 14 residues. V dropped 1 base and J dropped 10 bases, with 13 bases sitting between them. The CDR3 reads CASSLAAGVEELFF. The CDR3, as DNA: TGTGCCAGCAGCTTAGCGGCAGGGGTTGAGGAGCTGTTTTTT.

The J gene is TRBJ1-1, the V gene TRBV5-1; the D is unclear. This CDR3 is 15 amino acids long. Trimming cost V 3 bases and J 1 base, with 13 bases left between them. From germline, CDR1 is SGHRS and CDR2 YFSETQ. CDR3 sequence reads: CASSWAQRGNTEAFF. CDR3 nucleotides: TGCGCCAGCAGCTGGGCCCAGCGGGGGAACACTGAAGCTTTCTTT.